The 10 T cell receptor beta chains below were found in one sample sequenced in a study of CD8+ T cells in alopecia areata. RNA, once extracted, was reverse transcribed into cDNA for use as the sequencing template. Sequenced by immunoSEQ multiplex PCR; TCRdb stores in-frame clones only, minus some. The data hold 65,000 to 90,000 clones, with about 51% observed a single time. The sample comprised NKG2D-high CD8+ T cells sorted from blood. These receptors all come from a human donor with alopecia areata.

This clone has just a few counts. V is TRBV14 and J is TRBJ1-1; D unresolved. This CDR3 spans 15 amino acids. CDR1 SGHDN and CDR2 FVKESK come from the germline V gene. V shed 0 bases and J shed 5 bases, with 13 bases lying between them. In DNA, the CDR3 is TGTGCCAGCAGCCAAGATCTCGGGGAGATGACTGAAGCTTTCTTT. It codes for CASSQDLGEMTEAFF.

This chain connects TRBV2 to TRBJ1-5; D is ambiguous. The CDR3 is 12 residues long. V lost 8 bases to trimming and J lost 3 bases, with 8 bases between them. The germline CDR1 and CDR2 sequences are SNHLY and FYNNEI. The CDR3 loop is CASGVFNQPQHF. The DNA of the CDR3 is TGTGCCAGCGGGGTCTTCAATCAGCCCCAGCATTTT.

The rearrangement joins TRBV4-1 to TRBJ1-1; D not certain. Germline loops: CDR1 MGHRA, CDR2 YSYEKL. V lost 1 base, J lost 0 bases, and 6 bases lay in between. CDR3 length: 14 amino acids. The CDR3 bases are TGCGCCAGCAGCCAAGTAGGATTGAACACTGAAGCTTTCTTT. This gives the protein CASSQVGLNTEAFF.

CDR3 sequence reads: CASSLPGGPLYF. The DNA for the CDR3 is TGTGCCAGCAGCCTACCGGGAGGGCCGCTTTACTTC. The V call is TRBV5-6, the J call TRBJ2-7; TRBD2 agrees at 8 bases. Germline V gene data show CDR1 as SGHDT and CDR2 as YYEEEE. The CDR3 runs to 12 residues. With V trimmed by 4 bases and J by 13 bases, 10 bases remained unmatched.

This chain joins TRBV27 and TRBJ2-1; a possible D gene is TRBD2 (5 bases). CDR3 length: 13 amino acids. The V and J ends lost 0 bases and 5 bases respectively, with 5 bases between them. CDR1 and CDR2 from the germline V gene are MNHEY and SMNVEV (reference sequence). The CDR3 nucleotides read TGTGCCAGCAGTTTATCGGGAGACAATGAGCAGTTCTTC. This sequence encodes CASSLSGDNEQFF.

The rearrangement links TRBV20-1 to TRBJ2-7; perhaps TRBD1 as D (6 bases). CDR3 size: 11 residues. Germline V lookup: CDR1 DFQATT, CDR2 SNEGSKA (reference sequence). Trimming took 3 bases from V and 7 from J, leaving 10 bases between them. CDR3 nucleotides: TGCAGTGCTAGGATCGGACAGGAGCAGTACTTC. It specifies CSARIGQEQYF.

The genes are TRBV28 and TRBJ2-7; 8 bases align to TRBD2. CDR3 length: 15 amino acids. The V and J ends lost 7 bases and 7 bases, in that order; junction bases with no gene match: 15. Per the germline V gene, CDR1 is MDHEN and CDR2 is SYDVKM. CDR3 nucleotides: TGTGCCAGCACCTCGCCTCTAGCGGGTCTTTGGGAGCAGTACTTC. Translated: CASTSPLAGLWEQYF.

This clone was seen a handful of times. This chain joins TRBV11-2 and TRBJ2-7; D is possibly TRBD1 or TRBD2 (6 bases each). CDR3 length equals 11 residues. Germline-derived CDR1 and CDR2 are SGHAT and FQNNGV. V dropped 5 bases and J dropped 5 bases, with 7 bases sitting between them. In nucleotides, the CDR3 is TGTGCCAGCAGCGGGGGGCACGAGCAGTACTTC. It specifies CASSGGHEQYF.

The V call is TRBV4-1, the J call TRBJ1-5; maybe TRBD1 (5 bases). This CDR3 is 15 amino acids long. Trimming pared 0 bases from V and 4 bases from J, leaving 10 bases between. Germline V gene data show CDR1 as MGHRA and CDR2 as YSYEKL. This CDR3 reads CASSQDLGGNQPQHF. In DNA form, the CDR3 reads TGCGCCAGCAGCCAAGATCTTGGGGGGAATCAGCCCCAGCATTTT.

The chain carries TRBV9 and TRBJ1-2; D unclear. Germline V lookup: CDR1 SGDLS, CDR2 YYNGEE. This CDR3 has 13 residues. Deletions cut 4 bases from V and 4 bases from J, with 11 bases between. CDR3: CASSSPSTYGYTF. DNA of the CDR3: TGTGCCAGCAGCTCGCCATCGACCTATGGCTACACCTTC.